The clone carrying this TCR beta chain occurred once. The CDR3 has 13 amino acids. Germline CDR1 reads SGHTA; CDR2 reads FQGNSA. V lost 5 bases and J lost 2, with 9 bases in between. These data belong to a study of blood T cell repertoires in COVID-19. On the study more broadly: Specimens from acute and convalescent COVID-19 originated in the United States, Italy and Spain. The analysed material was cDNA or gDNA that came from T cells, B-cell-depleted T cells, or PBMCs.

Original processing notes: Estimated nucleated cell counts came from reference gene primer amplification. Sequencing used immunoSEQ multiplex PCR; TCRdb keeps in-frame clones, though not all of them. For V, J and clone size, that table is used; D and trimming come from the DNA. Here the sample spans around 86,000 clones, around 87% being singletons. The specimen was peripheral blood. This sequence originates from a woman of 80 years or more with acute or convalescent COVID-19. The V call is TRBV7-2, the J call TRBJ1-2; D gene uncertain. The chain's CDR3 is CASSITDNYGYTF. CDR3 nucleotides: TGTGCCAGCAGCATAACAGACAACTATGGCTACACCTTC.